This TCR beta chain was sequenced for a study of T cell responses to AZD1222 COVID-19 vaccine (dated by TCRdb to about 2021). For context, the study as a whole: Because spike-specific TCR depth and breadth did not differ between the two schedules, AZD1222 recipients who got a second dose at roughly 4 weeks were pooled with those who got a second dose at roughly 12 weeks. TCR sequencing covered roughly 230 trial participants: 207 given two doses of AZD1222 and around 26 given two doses of MenACWY control vaccine. Trial participants were enrolled into age subgroups of 18-55, 56-69 and 70-plus years, which contained 148, 28 and 57 TCR-sequenced participants, respectively.

Overall study results and their limits: Because no day 14 peak-response samples were available, the repertoires could be characterized only after the peak T cell response. The vaccine-associated CD4 TCRs covered the entire spike protein, and the dominant responses fell in regions 160-218 and 743-854. Reportedly, almost half of the unique spike-specific TCRs recognized epitopes lying outside the regions that are mutated in the B.1.351 and B.1.1.7 variants. Most participants were white British and females outnumbered males, and the authors suggested that clonal diversity may have been underestimated. Spike-specific TCR breadth and depth rose significantly after two AZD1222 doses compared with day 0 and with MenACWY recipients. Conclusions about previously exposed vaccinees are limited, since just a handful of AZD1222 recipients were seropositive for SARS-CoV-2 at baseline. The 56-69-year group was small, and its depth increase did not reach significance, likely because of low power.

The CDR3 regions of human TCRbeta chains were analyzed by immunosequencing. In the original analysis: TCRs in the repertoires were matched against a reference library of SARS-CoV-2-specific TCRs that had been generated with the MIRA antigen-specificity platform. Breadth was defined as the fraction of unique TCRs that were SARS-CoV-2-associated, and depth was defined as the fraction of total T cells that were SARS-CoV-2-associated. Each spike-specific TCR was assigned to its reactive spike region and to a CD4 or CD8 class using the MIRA data. Log10-transformed breadth and depth values were compared by one-way ANOVA with Sidak's multiple comparisons tests. TCRdb obtained this table from immuneACCESS and retained in-frame rearrangements with V and J assigned. These tables miss some clones; where compared with another copy, unresolved V genes account for less than half of the shortfall, and the remainder is unexplained. V, J and clone size reflect that table, while D and trimming were determined from the DNA. The sample table shows more than 95,000 clones, and roughly 90% are seen once. Over 0.95% of the sample lies in the top ten.

The sample's time point, from its label and the paper: baseline before first vaccination. Vaccinee samples were obtained from the UK trials COV001 and COV002, which included a single-blind randomized controlled phase 2/3 trial of AZD1222 (ChAdOx1 nCoV-19) in healthy adults. For TCRbeta chain sequencing, PBMC samples were collected from trial participants at day 0 and at day 28 after the second dose. In the case of this clone: No cognate antigen has been identified for it. No much larger clone is present one base from it, and per-base qualities are unavailable.

The cysteine opens and the phenylalanine closes a CDR3 of 15 amino acids. The only DNA kept is the CDR3, 45 bases in frame from the first base. V is trimmed back by 6 bases and J by 3 bases, and the junction contains 8 bases that no gene match accounts for. CDR1 and CDR2 were assigned from the germline V gene as KGHSH and LQKENI. The sequence joins TRBV18 to TRBJ1-1; TRBD1 aligns with 9 central bases. The source material was peripheral blood, sampled on day 0 of AZD1222 vaccination. The TCR sequence derives from an adult in good health. CDR3 loop: CASSQGQGFYTEAFF. The nucleotide sequence is given as TGTGCCAGCTCCCAAGGACAGGGGTTCTACACTGAAGCTTTCTTT.